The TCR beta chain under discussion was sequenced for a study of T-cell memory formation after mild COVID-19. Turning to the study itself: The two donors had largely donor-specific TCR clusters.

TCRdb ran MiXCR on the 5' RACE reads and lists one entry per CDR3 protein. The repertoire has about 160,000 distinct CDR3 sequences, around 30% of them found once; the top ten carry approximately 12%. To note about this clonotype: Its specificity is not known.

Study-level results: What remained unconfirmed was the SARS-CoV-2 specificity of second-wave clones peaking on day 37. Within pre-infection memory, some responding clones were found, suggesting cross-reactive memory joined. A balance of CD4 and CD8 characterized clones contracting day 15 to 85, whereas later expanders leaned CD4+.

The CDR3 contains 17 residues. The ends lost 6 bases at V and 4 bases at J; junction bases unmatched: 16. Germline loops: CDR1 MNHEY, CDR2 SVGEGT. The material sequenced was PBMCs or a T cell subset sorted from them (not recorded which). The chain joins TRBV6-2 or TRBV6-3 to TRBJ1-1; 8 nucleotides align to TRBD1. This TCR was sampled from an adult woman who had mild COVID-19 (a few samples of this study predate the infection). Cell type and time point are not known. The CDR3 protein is CASSSDRALLPVTEAFF. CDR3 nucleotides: TGTGCCAGCAGCTCGGACAGGGCCCTCCTCCCAGTCACTGAAGCTTTCTTT.